This T cell receptor beta chain was identified in a study of T cell responses to AZD1222 COVID-19 vaccine. Concerning this clone: Antigen specificity is unknown.

Points from the study as a whole: Repertoire sampling occurred only after the peak T cell response. Targeting of unmutated variant regions was reportedly seen in nearly half of spike-specific TCRs.

V was clipped by 4 bases and J by 0 bases; unmatched bases: 7. CDR1 is SGHNT and CDR2 is YYREEE in the germline V gene (reference sequence). This CDR3 contains 17 residues. Method: immunoSEQ multiplex PCR; TCRdb's copy keeps in-frame clones and lacks some. The table lists about 120,000 clones, around 88% of them singletons, with over 4.5% in the top ten. The receptor was derived from an adult in good health. Sample: peripheral blood, taken on day 0 of AZD1222 vaccination. The chain joins TRBV5-4 to TRBJ1-4, with 9 bases lining up with TRBD1. This chain's CDR3 is CASSPGQGTATNEKLFF. CDR3 nucleotide sequence: TGTGCCAGCAGCCCCGGACAGGGGACCGCAACTAATGAAAAACTGTTTTTT.